The T cell receptor beta chain described here comes from a study of T cell responses to AZD1222 COVID-19 vaccine. V was trimmed by 5 bases and J by 3 bases, leaving 14 bases between them. Germline V gene data show CDR1 as SGHVS and CDR2 as FQNEAQ. The CDR3 is made up of 14 amino acids. Profiled with immunoSEQ multiplex PCR; TCRdb holds only in-frame clones, not every one. This repertoire shows 110,000 or so clones, around 88% found once; its top ten account for roughly 6.9%. In regard to this clone: Its antigen is not identified.

Points from the study as a whole: CD4 TCRs linked to vaccination spanned spike, dominating at 160-218 and 743-854. The study found Spike-specific TCR breadth and depth rose after two AZD1222 doses. Donor demographics were predominantly white British with a female majority; clonal diversity may be underestimated. AZD1222 recipients seropositive at baseline numbered only six.

This receptor was obtained from an adult who received the AZD1222 COVID-19 vaccine. Material: peripheral blood, obtained 28 days after the second AZD1222 dose. This chain links TRBV7-8 with TRBJ2-7; maybe TRBD2 (6 bases). DNA for the CDR3: TGTGCCAGCAGCCGAGGGACTCTCAGCTACGAGCAGTACTTC. Protein product: CASSRGTLSYEQYF.